The text below deals with one T cell receptor beta chain. The record originates from a study of shared clonotypes between healthy human individuals. Naivety among CD8 cells was defined by CD45RO negativity and positive CCR7 selection, thereby excluding terminally differentiated effector memory CD45RA+ cells. Sequencing was at deep level. Profiled with immunoSEQ multiplex PCR; TCRdb holds only in-frame clones, not every one. This table holds millions of clones, about 95% found once. Germline V CDR1 and CDR2: SGDLS, YYNGEE. V dropped 4 bases and J dropped 4 bases, with 15 bases sitting between them. There are 15 residues in the CDR3.

Sequencing was performed on naive CD8+ T cells sorted from blood. The sequence was obtained from a man in his late teens or twenties in good health. The rearrangement joins TRBV9 to TRBJ2-1; TRBD1 or TRBD2 may be the D gene (6 bases each). CDR3 in DNA: TGTGCCAGCAGCCCCGAGGGGGGCCCATACAATGAGCAGTTCTTC. Amino acid sequence: CASSPEGGPYNEQFF.